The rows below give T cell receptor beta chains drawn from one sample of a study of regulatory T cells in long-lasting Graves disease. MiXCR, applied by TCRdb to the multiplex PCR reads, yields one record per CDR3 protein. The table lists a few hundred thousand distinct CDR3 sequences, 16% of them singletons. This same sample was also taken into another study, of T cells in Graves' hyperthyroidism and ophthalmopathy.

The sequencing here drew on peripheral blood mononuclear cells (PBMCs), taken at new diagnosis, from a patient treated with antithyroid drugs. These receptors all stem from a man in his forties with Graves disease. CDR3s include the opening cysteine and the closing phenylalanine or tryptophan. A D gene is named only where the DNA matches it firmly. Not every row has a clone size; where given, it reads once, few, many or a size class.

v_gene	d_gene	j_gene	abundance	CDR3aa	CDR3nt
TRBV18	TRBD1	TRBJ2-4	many	CASSPPGSTGRNIQYF	TGTGCCAGCTCACCACCGGGGTCGACAGGGAGAAACATTCAGTACTTC
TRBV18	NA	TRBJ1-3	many	CASSPPSVYGTIYF	TGTGCCAGCTCACCACCGTCCGTTTACGGCACCATATATTTT
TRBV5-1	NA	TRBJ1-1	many	CASRRTYREGKAFF	TGCGCCAGCCGCCGGACTTACAGGGAGGGGAAAGCTTTCTTT
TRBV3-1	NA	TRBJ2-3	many	CASSQELYTDTQYF	TGTGCCAGCAGCCAAGAGCTCTATACAGATACGCAGTATTTT
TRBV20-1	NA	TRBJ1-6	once	CSIDRGPRDYNSPLHF	TGCAGTATTGATAGAGGGCCCCGGGACTATAATTCACCCCTCCACTTT
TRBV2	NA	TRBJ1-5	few	CVSSGDHNQPQHF	TGTGTCAGCAGCGGGGACCACAATCAGCCCCAGCATTTT
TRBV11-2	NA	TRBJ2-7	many	CASSLEFAGIYEQYF	TGTGCCAGCAGCTTAGAATTTGCAGGAATCTACGAGCAGTACTTC
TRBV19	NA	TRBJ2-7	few	CASFGGREQYF	TGTGCCAGTTTCGGGGGGCGAGAGCAGTACTTC
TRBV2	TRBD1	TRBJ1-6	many	CASSDRGGEYSPLHF	TGTGCCAGCAGTGACCGAGGGGGCGAATACTCACCCCTCCACTTT
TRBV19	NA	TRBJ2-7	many	CASSPRHGVTYEQYF	TGTGCCAGTAGTCCGCGACATGGGGTCACCTACGAGCAGTACTTC
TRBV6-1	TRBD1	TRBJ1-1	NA	CASNTQGASEAFF	TGTGCCAGCAATACTCAGGGGGCCTCTGAAGCTTTCTTT
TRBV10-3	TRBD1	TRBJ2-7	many	CAISDVTGLKYEQYF	TGTGCCATCAGTGATGTGACAGGGTTGAAATACGAGCAGTACTTC
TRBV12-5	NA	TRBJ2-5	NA	CASGLGQGKETQYF	TGTGCTAGTGGTTTGGGGCAAGGAAAAGAGACCCAGTACTTC
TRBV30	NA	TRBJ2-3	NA	CAWSQGLGDTQYF	TGTGCCTGGAGTCAGGGTTTGGGAGATACGCAGTATTTT
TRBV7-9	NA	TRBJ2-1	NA	CASSSPGDEQFF	TGTGCCAGCAGCTCTCCTGGGGATGAGCAGTTCTTC
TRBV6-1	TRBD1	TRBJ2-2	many	CASSRDRGNTGELFF	TGTGCCAGCAGTCGGGACAGGGGTAACACCGGGGAGCTGTTTTTT
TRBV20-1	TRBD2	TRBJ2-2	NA	CSARDDLLAGDNTGELFF	TGCAGTGCTAGAGATGACCTACTAGCGGGGGATAACACCGGGGAGCTGTTTTTT
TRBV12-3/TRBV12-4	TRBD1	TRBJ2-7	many	CASSPGQGYGEQYF	TGTGCCAGCAGTCCTGGACAGGGATATGGCGAGCAGTACTTC
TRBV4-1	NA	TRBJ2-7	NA	CASSQVGGGSSYEQYF	TGCGCCAGCAGCCAAGTTGGAGGGGGGAGCTCCTACGAGCAGTACTTC
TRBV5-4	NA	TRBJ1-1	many	CASSSSARMNTEAFF	TGTGCCAGCAGCAGCAGTGCAAGAATGAACACTGAAGCTTTCTTT
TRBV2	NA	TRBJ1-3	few	CASTQVGNTIYF	TGTGCCAGCACCCAGGTTGGAAACACCATATATTTT
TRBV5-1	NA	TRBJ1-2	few	CASTWDGRKNYGYTF	TGCGCCAGCACCTGGGACGGGCGAAAGAACTATGGCTACACCTTC
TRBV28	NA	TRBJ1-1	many	CASSPPYYTEAFF	TGTGCCAGCAGTCCCCCGTATTACACTGAAGCTTTCTTT
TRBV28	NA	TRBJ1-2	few	CASSPDGYGYTF	TGTGCCAGCAGTCCGGACGGGTATGGCTACACCTTC
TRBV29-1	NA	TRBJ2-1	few	CSGHRSTLYNEQFF	TGCAGCGGCCACAGGTCAACTCTTTACAATGAGCAGTTCTTC
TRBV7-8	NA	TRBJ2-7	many	CASSFVSGRYEQYF	TGTGCCAGCAGCTTTGTGTCGGGACGTTACGAGCAGTACTTC
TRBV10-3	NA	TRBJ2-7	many	CAISESAERTLYYEQYF	TGTGCCATCAGTGAGTCGGCAGAGCGGACTCTATACTACGAGCAGTACTTC
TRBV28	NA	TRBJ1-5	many	CASRPLRGGQPQHF	TGTGCCAGCAGGCCTCTCCGGGGCGGACAGCCCCAGCATTTT
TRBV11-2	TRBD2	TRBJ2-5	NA	CASSLDGRGQETQYF	TGTGCCAGCAGCTTAGACGGGAGGGGGCAAGAGACCCAGTACTTC
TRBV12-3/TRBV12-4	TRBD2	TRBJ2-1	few	CASSLMAAGGLEQFF	TGTGCCAGCAGTTTAATGGCAGCGGGGGGGCTTGAGCAGTTCTTC
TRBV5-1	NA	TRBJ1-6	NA	CASSLSVNSPLHF	TGCGCCAGCAGCTTGTCCGTTAATTCACCCCTCCACTTT